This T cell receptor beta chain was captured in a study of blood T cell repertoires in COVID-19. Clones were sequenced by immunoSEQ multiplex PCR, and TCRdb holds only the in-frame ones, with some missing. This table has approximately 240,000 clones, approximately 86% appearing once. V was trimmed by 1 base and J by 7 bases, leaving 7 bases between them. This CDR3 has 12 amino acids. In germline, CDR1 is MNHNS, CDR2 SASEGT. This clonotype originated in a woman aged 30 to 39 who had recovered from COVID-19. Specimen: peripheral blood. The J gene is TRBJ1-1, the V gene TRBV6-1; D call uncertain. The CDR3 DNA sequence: TGTGCCAGCAGTGAAGGTGAACTTGAAGCTTTCTTT. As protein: CASSEGELEAFF.